The clone carrying this T cell receptor beta chain was observed at least ten times. The antigen remains undetermined. Authors of the study amplified TCR beta CDR3 regions from RNA transcripts. Researchers ran a first-round RT-PCR on the TCR CDR3 using the HTBI primer set. Each CDR3 protein is one row after TCRdb ran MiXCR on the multiplex PCR reads. The sample yields 250,000 or so distinct CDR3 sequences, around 17% seen once. The data were obtained in a study of T cells in Graves' hyperthyroidism and ophthalmopathy. Thyroid ultrasound, orbital computed tomography, clinical symptoms, and serum thyroxine and TRAb underpinned diagnoses. PBMCs were obtained from 9 to 10 ml fresh peripheral blood. Study results and limitations: Ophthalmopathy could be told apart from stable hyperthyroidism with a 13 V-J model. Most thyroid clonotypes that were expanded above 0.001 also turned up in blood.

The CDR3 is 15 amino acids. Germline assignment: CDR1 SGHAT and CDR2 FQNNGV. V lost 5 bases, J lost 7 bases, and 17 bases lay in between. The specimen sequenced was blood. The chain is built from TRBV11-2 and TRBJ1-4; D call uncertain. The receptor was isolated from a woman between 18 and 30 years old with Graves' ophthalmopathy. DNA of the CDR3: TGTGCCAGCAGCCCCCACATCGAGTCGGTTGAAAAACTGTTTTTT. Residues: CASSPHIESVEKLFF.